The 6 T cell receptor beta chains below come from one sample, sequenced in a study of cytomegalovirus exposure and HLA in healthy donors. Generated by immunoSEQ multiplex PCR, the TCRdb table keeps only in-frame clones and is missing some. The sample lists 55,000 to 75,000 clones, 95% occurring once. The sample taken for sequencing was PBMCs. The receptors derive from a woman between 18 and 29 years old in good health and CMV-seropositive.

The gene calls are TRBV14 and TRBJ2-3; D is perhaps TRBD1 (5 bases). The germline CDR1 and CDR2 sequences are SGHDN and FVKESK. V gave up 0 bases and J gave up 5 bases, with 9 bases separating them. The CDR3 extends over 14 amino acids. The CDR3 sequence is CASSQELGRDTQYF. The CDR3 nucleotides are TGTGCCAGCAGCCAAGAGTTGGGGCGAGATACGCAGTATTTT.

This clone was seen a single time. This rearrangement joins TRBV28 to TRBJ2-7, with 8 bases matching TRBD1. This CDR3 has 12 amino acids. With V trimmed by 6 bases and J by 11 bases, 9 bases remained unmatched. Per the germline V gene, CDR1 is MDHEN and CDR2 is SYDVKM. Written as DNA, the CDR3 is TGTGCCAGCAGGATGGGACAGGCGAGGGAGTACTTC. This gives the protein CASRMGQAREYF. The full variable domain, rest sourced from reference TRBV28 and TRBJ2-7, is DVKVTQSSRYLVKRTGEKVFLECVQDMDHENMFWYRQDPGLGLRLIYFSYDVKMKEKGDIPEGYSVSREKKERFSLILESASTNQTSMYLCASRMGQAREYFGPGTRLTVT.

The rearrangement uses TRBV27 and TRBJ2-3; D is perhaps TRBD2 (7 bases). Trimming shortened V by 6 bases and J by 5 bases, and 18 bases separated the two germline ends. CDR1 MNHEY and CDR2 SMNVEV come from the germline V gene (reference sequence). The CDR3 covers 15 residues. DNA for the CDR3: TGTGCCAGCAGCGCCCAGGGAGGGGGGAGAGATACGCAGTATTTT. It encodes CASSAQGGGRDTQYF.

This clone was detected only once. The chain uses TRBV27 and TRBJ2-2; D call uncertain. CDR1 is MNHEY, CDR2 SMNVEV, per germline (reference sequence). Between the trimmed V and J ends, which lost 6 bases and 6 bases, there was a span of 14 bases. The CDR3 runs 14 residues. CDR3 DNA sequence: TGTGCCAGCAGCCCACTTCTGGCGGCCGGGGAGCTGTTTTTT. Its translation: CASSPLLAAGELFF.

The chain links TRBV6-5 to TRBJ2-7; 10 bases map to TRBD1. Trimming at V came to 6 bases and at J to 4 bases, leaving 9 bases not matched to a gene. Germline CDR1 reads MNHEY; CDR2 reads SVGAGI. The CDR3 is 15 amino acids. The CDR3 sequence: CASRRAGQGSYEQYF. The CDR3 region has the DNA TGTGCCAGCAGGCGAGCGGGACAGGGGAGTTACGAGCAGTACTTC.

This sequence joins TRBV2 and TRBJ2-5; D not certain. In germline, CDR1 is SNHLY, CDR2 FYNNEI. Between the trimmed V and J ends, which lost 4 bases and 0 bases, there was a span of 6 bases. This CDR3 is 13 amino acids long. The DNA for the CDR3 is TGTGCCAGCAGTGTCCCGGACCAAGAGACCCAGTACTTC. It codes for CASSVPDQETQYF.